These T cell receptor beta chains were read from a single sample in a study of spatial heterogeneity in lung cancer. TCRdb redid the calling of the 5' RACE reads with MiXCR, one entry per CDR3 protein. The sample includes approximately 110,000 distinct CDR3 sequences, 10% to 12% of them seen just once. The source was PBMCs, collected at follow-up. The receptors were gathered from a female donor with early-stage non-small cell lung cancer. CDR3s include the opening cysteine and the closing phenylalanine or tryptophan. Each record gives: clone size, D gene, J gene, CDR3 length, V gene, CDR3 protein, CDR3 DNA. A D gene is named only where the DNA matches it firmly. Some rows have no size entry. The others give once, few or many, or a class for an expanded clone.

once	NA	TRBJ2-4	14	TRBV28	CASSQDHSKNIQYF	TGTGCCAGCAGTCAAGATCACTCCAAAAACATTCAGTACTTC
once	NA	TRBJ2-7	19	TRBV21-1	CANSNSLPPRGQGAGEQYF	TGTGCCAACAGCAATTCCCTACCTCCTCGAGGACAGGGGGCCGGCGAGCAGTACTTC
NA	NA	TRBJ2-1	15	TRBV18	CASSPRQSSYNEQFF	TGTGCCAGCTCACCCCGACAGAGCTCCTACAATGAGCAGTTCTTC
NA	TRBD1	TRBJ1-5	18	TRBV24-1	CATSDPTTGGPGNQPQHF	TGTGCCACCAGTGACCCAACGACAGGGGGTCCAGGCAATCAGCCCCAGCATTTT
NA	TRBD1	TRBJ1-1	15	TRBV27	CASSLDRGLWTEAFF	TGTGCCAGCAGTTTGGACAGGGGGCTTTGGACTGAAGCTTTCTTT
NA	TRBD1	TRBJ1-1	18	TRBV2	CASSDLGSPGQGATEAFF	TGTGCCAGCAGTGATTTGGGATCCCCGGGACAGGGGGCCACTGAAGCTTTCTTT
NA	TRBD1	TRBJ1-4	14	TRBV7-2	CASRQPGQGGKLFF	TGTGCCAGCAGACAGCCGGGACAGGGAGGAAAACTGTTTTTT
few	NA	TRBJ1-2	14	TRBV12-3/TRBV12-4	CASSSPPTSYGYTF	TGTGCCAGCAGTTCACCCCCGACTAGCTATGGCTACACCTTC
few	TRBD1	TRBJ2-3	15	TRBV5-5	CASSFETGITDTQYF	TGTGCCAGCAGCTTTGAGACAGGGATCACAGATACGCAGTATTTT
many	TRBD2	TRBJ2-7	14	TRBV9	CASSVGAGAGEQYF	TGTGCCAGCAGCGTAGGTGCGGGAGCGGGGGAGCAGTACTTC
many	TRBD1	TRBJ2-5	15	TRBV2	CASRADRTTQETQYF	TGTGCCAGCAGGGCGGACAGGACCACCCAAGAGACCCAGTACTTC
few	NA	TRBJ2-1	15	TRBV2	CASATEGNAFNEQFF	TGTGCCAGCGCAACCGAGGGGAATGCCTTCAATGAGCAGTTCTTC
few	NA	TRBJ2-1	16	TRBV7-2	CASSLDWTILYNEQFF	TGTGCCAGCAGCTTAGACTGGACGATTCTCTACAATGAGCAGTTCTTC
few	NA	TRBJ1-1	13	TRBV29-1	CSVVRPGRNEAFF	TGCAGCGTTGTTCGGCCAGGGCGGAATGAAGCTTTCTTT
many	TRBD2	TRBJ2-3	18	TRBV20-1	CSARPGGLAGPSTDTQYF	TGCAGTGCTAGACCCGGGGGACTAGCGGGACCTAGCACAGATACGCAGTATTTT
many	TRBD2	TRBJ2-5	14	TRBV4-2	CASSQVSGRETQYF	TGTGCCAGCAGCCAAGTTAGCGGGAGAGAGACCCAGTACTTC
few	NA	TRBJ2-7	12	TRBV7-9	CATRDNSYEQYF	TGTGCTACCAGGGACAACTCCTACGAGCAGTACTTC
few	TRBD1	TRBJ1-1	16	TRBV24-1	CATSEETDRGNTEAFF	TGTGCCACCAGTGAAGAAACGGACAGGGGGAACACTGAAGCTTTCTTT
NA	TRBD2	TRBJ2-1	15	TRBV11-1	CASSFLTSGTNEQFF	TGTGCCAGCAGCTTTTTGACTAGCGGGACCAATGAGCAGTTCTTC
many	NA	TRBJ1-2	13	TRBV29-1	CSVQGSVSYGYTF	TGCAGCGTTCAGGGATCCGTCTCCTATGGCTACACCTTC
many	NA	TRBJ2-1	15	TRBV28	CASSFRGDPYNEQFF	TGTGCCAGCAGTTTCCGGGGAGATCCCTACAATGAGCAGTTCTTC
NA	NA	TRBJ2-3	16	TRBV24-1	CATSDPVAGSTDTQYF	TGTGCCACCAGTGATCCCGTGGCGGGGAGCACAGATACGCAGTATTTT
NA	TRBD1	TRBJ2-5	15	TRBV18	CASSPLRGPRGTQYF	TGTGCCAGCTCACCACTCAGGGGGCCGAGAGGGACCCAGTACTTC
NA	NA	TRBJ2-3	13	TRBV14	CASSQDTRDTQYF	TGTGCCAGCAGCCAAGATACCCGGGATACGCAGTATTTT
few	NA	TRBJ2-3	15	TRBV5-6	CASSQQGGGTDTQYF	TGTGCCAGCAGCCAACAGGGTGGTGGCACAGATACGCAGTATTTT
once	NA	TRBJ1-1	11	TRBV20-1	CSARVGTEAFF	TGCAGTGCTAGAGTAGGGACAGAAGCTTTCTTT
NA	TRBD1	TRBJ1-6	14	TRBV6-5	CASHTTGGNSPLHF	TGTGCCAGTCATACTACAGGGGGGAATTCACCCCTCCACTTT
few	TRBD1	TRBJ2-2	15	TRBV11-2	CASSCTGECTGELFF	TGTGCCAGCAGCTGTACAGGGGAGTGCACCGGGGAGCTGTTTTTT
few	TRBD1	TRBJ1-5	14	TRBV7-9	CASSFRDRDQPQHF	TGTGCCAGCAGCTTCCGGGACAGGGACCAGCCCCAGCATTTT
few	NA	TRBJ1-5	13	TRBV10-3	CAITDGAKGPQHF	TGTGCCATCACCGATGGAGCGAAGGGGCCCCAGCATTTT
many	NA	TRBJ2-6	16	TRBV2	CASSGWFETGANVLTF	TGTGCCAGCAGTGGATGGTTCGAGACTGGGGCCAACGTCCTGACTTTC
NA	TRBD2	TRBJ2-1	16	TRBV7-2	CASRRTSGNALNEQFF	TGTGCCAGTAGGAGGACTAGCGGGAACGCCCTCAATGAGCAGTTCTTC
NA	NA	TRBJ1-2	15	TRBV20-1	CSARPRHNYNYGYTF	TGCAGTGCTAGACCGAGACATAACTATAACTATGGCTACACCTTC
few	TRBD1	TRBJ2-7	16	TRBV28	CASSRQGRALVAGQYF	TGTGCCAGCAGTCGACAGGGAAGGGCACTGGTTGCAGGGCAGTACTTC
NA	NA	TRBJ1-4	14	TRBV15	CATSRDRRGEKLFF	TGTGCCACCAGCAGAGATCGCAGGGGCGAAAAACTGTTTTTT
few	NA	TRBJ2-7	14	TRBV6-5	CASIGVSSSYEQYF	TGTGCCAGTATAGGCGTCTCCAGCTCCTACGAGCAGTACTTC